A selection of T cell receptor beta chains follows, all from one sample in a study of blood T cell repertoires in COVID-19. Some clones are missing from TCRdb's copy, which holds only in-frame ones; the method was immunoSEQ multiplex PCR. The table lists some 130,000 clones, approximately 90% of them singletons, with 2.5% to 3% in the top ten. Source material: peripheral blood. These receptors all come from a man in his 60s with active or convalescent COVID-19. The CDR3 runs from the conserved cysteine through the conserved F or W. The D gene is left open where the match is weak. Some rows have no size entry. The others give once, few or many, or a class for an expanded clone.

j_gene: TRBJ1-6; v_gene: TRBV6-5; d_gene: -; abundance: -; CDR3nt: TGTGCCACAGGACAGAGGAATTCACCCCTCCACTTT; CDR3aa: CATGQRNSPLHF
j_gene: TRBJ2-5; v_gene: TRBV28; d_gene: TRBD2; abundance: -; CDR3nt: TGTGCCAGCAGTTTAGCGGGAGGGCCAGAGACCCAGTACTTC; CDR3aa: CASSLAGGPETQYF
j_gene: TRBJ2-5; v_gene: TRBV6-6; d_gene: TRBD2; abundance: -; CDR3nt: TGTGCCAGCAGTTACTCAATCGCGGGGGGGTTAGAGACCCAGTACTTC; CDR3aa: CASSYSIAGGLETQYF
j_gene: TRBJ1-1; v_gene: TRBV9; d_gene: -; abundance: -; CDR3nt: TGTGCCAGCAGCGTAGTAAGTGGGCAGGGTGAAGCTTTCTTT; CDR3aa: CASSVVSGQGEAFF
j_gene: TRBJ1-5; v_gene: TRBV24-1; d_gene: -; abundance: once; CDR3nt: TGTGCCACCAGTGACACGAGGGTGAGTGACAATCAGCCCCAGCATTTT; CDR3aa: CATSDTRVSDNQPQHF
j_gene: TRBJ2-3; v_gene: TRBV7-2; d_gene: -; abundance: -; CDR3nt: TGTGCCAGCAGCTCGGGGGACCAACGGACAGATACGCAGTATTTT; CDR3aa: CASSSGDQRTDTQYF
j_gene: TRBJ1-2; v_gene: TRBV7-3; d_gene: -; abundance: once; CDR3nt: TGTGCCAGCAGCTTATCCGGGAGCTATGGCTACACCTTC; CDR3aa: CASSLSGSYGYTF
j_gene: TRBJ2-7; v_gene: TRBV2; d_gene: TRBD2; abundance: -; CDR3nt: TGTGCCAGCAGTGATCCCAGCGGGGGACCCTACGAGCAGTACTTC; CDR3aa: CASSDPSGGPYEQYF
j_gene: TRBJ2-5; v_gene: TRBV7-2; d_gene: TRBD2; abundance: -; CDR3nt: TGTGCCAGCAGCTTAAGTGCTAGCGGGAGGGGCGAGACCCAGTACTTC; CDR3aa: CASSLSASGRGETQYF
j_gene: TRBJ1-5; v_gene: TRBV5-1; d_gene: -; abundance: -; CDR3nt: TGCGCCAGCAGCCCGCAGGGAGGGGATCAGCCCCAGCATTTT; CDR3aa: CASSPQGGDQPQHF
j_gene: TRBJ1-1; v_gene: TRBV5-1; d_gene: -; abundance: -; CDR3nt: TGCGCCAGCAGCTCCAGCCGACAGTGGAACACTGAAGCTTTCTTT; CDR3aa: CASSSSRQWNTEAFF
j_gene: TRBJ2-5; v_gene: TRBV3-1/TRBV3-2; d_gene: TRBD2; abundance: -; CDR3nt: TGTGCCAGCAGCCCTCGGACTAGCGGGGGAGTCCGAGAGACCCAGTACTTC; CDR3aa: CASSPRTSGGVRETQYF
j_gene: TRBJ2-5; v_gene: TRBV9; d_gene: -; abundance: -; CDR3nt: TGTGCCAGCAGCGTAGACGGAACGGGAGAAGAGACCCAGTACTTC; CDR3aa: CASSVDGTGEETQYF
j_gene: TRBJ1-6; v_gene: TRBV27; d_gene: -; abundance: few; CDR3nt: TGTGCCATTGGGGGGATAAATTCACCCCTCCACTTT; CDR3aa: CAIGGINSPLHF
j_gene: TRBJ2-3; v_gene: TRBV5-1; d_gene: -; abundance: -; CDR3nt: TGCGCCAGCAGCCCGGGACACTCCGAAGGAGATACGCAGTATTTT; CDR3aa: CASSPGHSEGDTQYF
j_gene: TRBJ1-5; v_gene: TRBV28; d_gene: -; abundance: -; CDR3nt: TGTGCCAGCATTAGGGGCGGTAGCAATCAGCCCCAGCATTTT; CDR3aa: CASIRGGSNQPQHF
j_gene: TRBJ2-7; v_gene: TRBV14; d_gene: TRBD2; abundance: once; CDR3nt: TGTGCCAGCAGCCTCTGGGAGGGGTCCTACGAGCAGTACTTC; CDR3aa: CASSLWEGSYEQYF
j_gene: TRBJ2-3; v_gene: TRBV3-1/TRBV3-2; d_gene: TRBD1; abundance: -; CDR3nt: TGTGCCAGCAGCCTTCGGACAGGGGGCGCAGATACGCAGTATTTT; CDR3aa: CASSLRTGGADTQYF
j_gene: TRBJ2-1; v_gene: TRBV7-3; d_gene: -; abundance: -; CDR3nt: TGTGCCAGCAGGCGGGACGCAGGCAGGTACAATGAGCAGTTCTTC; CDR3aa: CASRRDAGRYNEQFF
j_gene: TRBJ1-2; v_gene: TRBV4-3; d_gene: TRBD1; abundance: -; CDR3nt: TGCGCCAGCAGCCCAGGACAGGATCGGGGCTACACCTTC; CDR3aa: CASSPGQDRGYTF
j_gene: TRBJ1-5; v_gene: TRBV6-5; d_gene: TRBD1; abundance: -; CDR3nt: TGTGCCAGCAGTCACGACAGGGTGTCGGGTCAGCCCCAGCATTTT; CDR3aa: CASSHDRVSGQPQHF
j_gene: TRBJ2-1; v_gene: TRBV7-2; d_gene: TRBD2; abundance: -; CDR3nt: TGTGCCAGCAGCTTTCAAGCGGGGGGGCAGTTCAATGAGCAGTTCTTC; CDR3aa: CASSFQAGGQFNEQFF
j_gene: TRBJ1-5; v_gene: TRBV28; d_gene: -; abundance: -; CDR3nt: TGTGCCTCGAGAAGGGGGTATCAGCCCCAGCATTTT; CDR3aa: CASRRGYQPQHF
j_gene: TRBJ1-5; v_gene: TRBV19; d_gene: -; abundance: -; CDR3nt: TGTGCCAGTGGCACTATGGGCACCCGGGGTCGGATTCAGCCCCAGCATTTT; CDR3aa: CASGTMGTRGRIQPQHF
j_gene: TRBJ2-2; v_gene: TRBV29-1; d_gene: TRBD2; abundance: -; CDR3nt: TGCAGCGTTTCGGGAGGGGGGACGGGCTGGAGCGGGGAGCTGTTTTTT; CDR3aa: CSVSGGGTGWSGELFF
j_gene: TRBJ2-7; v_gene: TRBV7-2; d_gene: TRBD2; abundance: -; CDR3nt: TGTGCCAGCAGCTTAGATTCGGCGGGGGTTACGGACGAGCAGTACTTC; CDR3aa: CASSLDSAGVTDEQYF
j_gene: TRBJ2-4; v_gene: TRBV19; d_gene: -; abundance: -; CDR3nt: TGTGCCAGTAGTATAGTTGGCACCCTAGGAAACATTCAGTACTTC; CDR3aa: CASSIVGTLGNIQYF
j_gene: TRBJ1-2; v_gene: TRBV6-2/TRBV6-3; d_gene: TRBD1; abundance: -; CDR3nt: TGTGCCAGCAGCCCCGACAGGGCAGTGGGCTACACCTTC; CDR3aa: CASSPDRAVGYTF
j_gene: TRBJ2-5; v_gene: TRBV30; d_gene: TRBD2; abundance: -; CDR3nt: TGTGCCTCCCCGGCTAGCGGGAACCAAGAGACCCAGTACTTC; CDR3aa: CASPASGNQETQYF
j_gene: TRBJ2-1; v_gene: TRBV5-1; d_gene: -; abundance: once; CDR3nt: TGCGCCAGCAGCTTGGCCCAGGGTTTTCCCAATGAGCAGTTCTTC; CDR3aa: CASSLAQGFPNEQFF
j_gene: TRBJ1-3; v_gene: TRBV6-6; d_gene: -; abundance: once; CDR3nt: TGTGCCAGCAGTTACGGGGCGACCCATGGAAACACCATATATTTT; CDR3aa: CASSYGATHGNTIYF
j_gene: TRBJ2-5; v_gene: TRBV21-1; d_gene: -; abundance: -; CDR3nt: TGTGCCAGCAGCAAAGTGAGACTAGCGGGAGCGGAGACCCAGTACTTC; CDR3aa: CASSKVRLAGAETQYF
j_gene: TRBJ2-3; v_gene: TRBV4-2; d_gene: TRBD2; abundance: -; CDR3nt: TGTGCCAGCAGCCAGGGATGGACTAGCGGGGGGCTAATCAACACTAGCACAGATACGCAGTATTTT; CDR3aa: CASSQGWTSGGLINTSTDTQYF
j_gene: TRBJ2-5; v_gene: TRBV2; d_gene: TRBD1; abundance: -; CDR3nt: TGTGCCAGCAGGCTAACAGGGGGCGCGGGAAAGACCCAGTACTTC; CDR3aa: CASRLTGGAGKTQYF
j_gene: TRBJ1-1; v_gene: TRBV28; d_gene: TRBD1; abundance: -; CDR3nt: TGTGCCAGCAGTTCGACAGGGGGCTATTTCGGCACTGAAGCTTTCTTT; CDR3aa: CASSSTGGYFGTEAFF
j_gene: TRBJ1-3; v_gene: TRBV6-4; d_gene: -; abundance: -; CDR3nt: TGTGCCAGCAGTGACCCTGACCGACAGGTTGCCGGAAACACCATATATTTT; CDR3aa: CASSDPDRQVAGNTIYF
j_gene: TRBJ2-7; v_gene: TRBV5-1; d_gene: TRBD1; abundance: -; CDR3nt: TGCGCCAGCAGCTTGGCTGGGACAGGGACCTACGAGCAGTACTTC; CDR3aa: CASSLAGTGTYEQYF
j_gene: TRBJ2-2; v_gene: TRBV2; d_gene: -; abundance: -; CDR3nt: TGTGCCAGCACTAAGGGGAGGGGGTCGACCGGGGAGCTGTTTTTT; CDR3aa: CASTKGRGSTGELFF
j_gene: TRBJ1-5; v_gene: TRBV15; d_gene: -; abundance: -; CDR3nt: TGTGCCACCAGCAGAGATCGGAGCGGCAATCAGCCCCAGCATTTT; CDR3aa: CATSRDRSGNQPQHF
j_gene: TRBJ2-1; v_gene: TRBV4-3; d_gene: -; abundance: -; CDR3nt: TGCGCCAGCAGCCGAGACCTAGCTCTCGCCTACAATGAGCAGTTCTTC; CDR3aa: CASSRDLALAYNEQFF
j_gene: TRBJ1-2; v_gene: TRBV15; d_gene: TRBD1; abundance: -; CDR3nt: TGTGCCACCAGCAGCCCTTTTGGAGGGGACAGCTACACGGGGAGCTACACCTTC; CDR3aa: CATSSPFGGDSYTGSYTF